The clone carrying this T cell receptor beta chain was observed a single time. The data were taken from a study of OX40 agonist ivuxolimab in advanced cancers. Method: immunoSEQ multiplex PCR; TCRdb's copy keeps in-frame clones and lacks some. Among 78,000 or so clones listed, more than 75% were seen once. The CDR3 loop spans 14 amino acids. The germline V gene has CDR1 SGHVS and CDR2 FQNEAQ. The germline V and J ends were trimmed by 2 bases and 5 bases, with 12 bases remaining between them. Samples were taken at baseline and on day 1 of cycles 4 and 7. The chain links TRBV7-8 to TRBJ2-5; D unclear. Specimen: CD4+ or CD8+ T cells sorted from blood, collected in a trial of the OX40 agonist ivuxolimab. This TCR came from an adult with an advanced solid tumor such as melanoma, head and neck, liver or kidney cancer. The CDR3: CASSLRPTRETQYF. CDR3 nucleotides: TGTGCCAGCAGCTTACGCCCGACCCGGGAGACCCAGTACTTC.